This entry lists 32 T cell receptor beta chains sequenced from one sample in a study of early T cells in non-severe SARS-CoV-2 infection. Each CDR3 protein gets one entry after TCRdb re-called the 5' RACE reads with MiXCR. The sample has just under 85,000 distinct CDR3 sequences, 8% to 13% seen once. The source material was whole blood, sampled at baseline. These receptors all stem from an adult who was a healthcare worker with PCR-confirmed SARS-CoV-2 infection or an uninfected control (not recorded which).

The table lists this clonotype with a few counts. The chain employs TRBV9 and TRBJ1-4; perhaps TRBD1 as D (5 bases). Deletions cut 3 bases from V and 0 bases from J, with 12 bases between. CDR1 and CDR2 (germline): SGDLS, YYNGEE. The CDR3 covers 16 residues. The chain's CDR3 is CASSEGVLATNEKLFF. The CDR3 bases are TGTGCCAGCAGCGAAGGGGTTCTAGCAACTAATGAAAAACTGTTTTTT.

This clonotype was observed a handful of times. The rearrangement uses TRBV20-1 and TRBJ1-5, with D hard to call. CDR3 length equals 15 residues. Germline-derived CDR1 and CDR2 are DFQATT and SNEGSKA (reference sequence). V lost 6 bases and J 0 bases, leaving 15 bases between the germline ends. The CDR3 DNA reads TGCAGTGCCAAACCTTTGGACGATAGCAATCAGCCCCAGCATTTT. Residues: CSAKPLDDSNQPQHF.

The rearrangement uses TRBV5-6 and TRBJ1-1; D remains unclear. Germline CDR1 and CDR2: SGHDT and YYEEEE. V was trimmed by 2 bases and J by 3 bases, leaving 20 bases between them. This CDR3 is 17 amino acids long. Written as DNA, the CDR3 is TGTGCCAGCAGCTTACGACCGCCTTTCAGAAGCGACACTGAAGCTTTCTTT. As protein: CASSLRPPFRSDTEAFF.

This clonotype was detected only a few times. The rearrangement links TRBV27 to TRBJ1-1; unclear D gene. Deletions cut 2 bases from V and 1 base from J, with 8 bases between. The CDR3 loop spans 14 amino acids. Per germline, CDR1 MNHEY and CDR2 SMNVEV (reference sequence). The CDR3 DNA sequence: TGTGCCAGCAGTTTACTCGGAAAGAACACTGAAGCTTTCTTT. This translates into CASSLLGKNTEAFF.

This rearrangement joins TRBV24-1 to TRBJ2-1; the D call may be TRBD1 or TRBD2 (6 bases each). Germline V lookup: CDR1 KGHDR, CDR2 SFDVKD. Trimming left V 4 bases short and J 2 bases short, with 8 bases between. This CDR3 region has 14 residues. This chain's CDR3 is CATSEGGTYNEQFF. The CDR3 DNA is TGTGCCACCAGTGAAGGGGGGACCTACAATGAGCAGTTCTTC.

The chain recombines TRBV19 with TRBJ2-5; 11 bases line up with TRBD1. CDR1 and CDR2 from the germline V gene are LNHDA and SQIVND (reference sequence). This CDR3 spans 15 amino acids. The ends lost 6 bases at V and 5 bases at J; junction bases unmatched: 8. CDR3 coding DNA: TGTGCCAGTAGGGGAGGACAGGGGGCGCGGGAGACCCAGTACTTC. Translation: CASRGGQGARETQYF.

The chain has TRBV15 and TRBJ2-2; D is possibly TRBD2 (6 bases). V lost 6 bases and J 4 bases, leaving 9 bases between the germline ends. CDR1 LNHNV and CDR2 YYDKDF come from the germline V gene (reference sequence). This CDR3 comprises 13 residues. CDR3 region: CATSPSATGELFF. CDR3 nucleotide sequence: TGTGCCACCAGTCCTAGCGCCACCGGGGAGCTGTTTTTT.

This clonotype was seen many times. The V call is TRBV20-1, the J call TRBJ2-5, with a tentative D call TRBD1 (8 bases). The CDR3 sequence is 13 residues long. With 6 bases removed from V and 5 bases from J, the gap between germline ends came to 16 bases. Germline CDR1 reads DFQATT; CDR2 reads SNEGSKA (reference sequence). CDR3 in amino acids: CSAHRGGLETQYF. Here the CDR3 DNA reads TGCAGTGCCCACAGGGGGGGCCTGGAGACCCAGTACTTC.

J is TRBJ2-1 and V is TRBV10-3; 11 nucleotides match TRBD2. The CDR3 consists of 14 residues. Germline lookup yields CDR1 ENHRY and CDR2 SYGVKD. With 4 bases clipped from V and 7 bases from J, the junction kept 3 bases outside the gene matches. Written as DNA, the CDR3 is TGTGCCATCAGTGGACTAGCGGGAATGAATGAGCAGTTCTTC. It translates to CAISGLAGMNEQFF.

With regard to this clonotype: One end of the junction varies from germline; a read error may be responsible. The CDR3 loop reads CAPTAAFF. In DNA, the CDR3 is TGTGCCCCAACTGCAGCTTTCTTT. The chain links TRBV12-5 to TRBJ1-1, with no clear D. This CDR3 contains 8 residues. The germline gives CDR1 LGHNT, CDR2 FRNRAP.

This clonotype was seen many times. The J gene is TRBJ1-5, the V gene TRBV6-6; TRBD1 matches 9 bases. The length of the CDR3 is 16 residues. Germline V gene data show CDR1 as MNHNY and CDR2 as SVGAGI (reference sequence). The V segment lost 9 bases and the J segment 3 bases; nucleotides outside the gene matches: 12. CDR3 bases: TGTGCCAGTAATGGGGGACAGGGATACATCAATCAGCCCCAGCATTTT. Its translation: CASNGGQGYINQPQHF.

This clonotype came up many times. The J gene is TRBJ2-2, the V gene TRBV30, with D unclear. The ends were cut back, 5 bases at V and 6 bases at J, with 7 bases in the middle. CDR1 and CDR2 from the germline V gene are GTSNPN and SVGIG (reference sequence). This CDR3 is 11 amino acids long. The DNA of the CDR3 is TGTGCCTGGGGGCAGGCCGGGGAGCTGTTTTTT. Amino acid sequence: CAWGQAGELFF.

The chain uses TRBV28 and TRBJ2-3; D call uncertain. The ends were cut back, 7 bases at V and 0 bases at J, with 14 bases in the middle. CDR3 size: 15 residues. The germline gives CDR1 MDHEN, CDR2 SYDVKM. For the CDR3, the DNA is TGTGCCAGCACCTGGAGAGGTATTAGCACAGATACGCAGTATTTT. Protein product: CASTWRGISTDTQYF. Based on the CDR3 plus reference TRBV28 and TRBJ2-3, the full variable domain is DVKVTQSSRYLVKRTGEKVFLECVQDMDHENMFWYRQDPGLGLRLIYFSYDVKMKEKGDIPEGYSVSREKKERFSLILESASTNQTSMYLCASTWRGISTDTQYFGPGTRLTVL.

This clonotype is a singleton in its sample. The chain joins TRBV6-5 to TRBJ1-4; the D is unclear. Germline V CDR1 and CDR2: MNHEY, SVGAGI. With 6 bases removed from V and 13 bases from J, the gap between germline ends came to 21 bases. This CDR3 is built from 14 residues. The CDR3 loop reads CASSRNIGSPRLFF. CDR3 coding DNA: TGTGCCAGCAGCCGAAACATAGGCAGTCCTAGACTGTTTTTT.

The V call is TRBV5-1, the J call TRBJ2-3; D gene unclear. The CDR3 runs 12 residues. V was cut by 3 bases and J by 6 bases, with 8 bases left in between. The germline V gene has CDR1 SGHRS and CDR2 YFSETQ. CDR3: CASSSSVDTQYF. The CDR3 DNA reads as TGCGCCAGCAGCTCAAGCGTGGATACGCAGTATTTT.

The rearrangement links TRBV5-1 to TRBJ1-5, with D possibly being TRBD1 (5 bases). Trimming stripped 2 bases from V and 7 bases from J, with 13 bases between. Germline CDR1 and CDR2: SGHRS and YFSETQ. The CDR3 runs to 14 residues. As DNA, the CDR3 is TGCGCCAGCAGCTTAGACAGTCCGGGGCAGCCCCAGCATTTT. Translating gives CASSLDSPGQPQHF.

This rearrangement joins TRBV7-3 to TRBJ2-1, with 12 nucleotides matching TRBD2. This CDR3 has 15 amino acids. Germline CDR1 reads SGHTA; CDR2 reads FQGTGA. The J segment lost 8 bases and the V segment lost 5 bases, leaving 7 bases of the junction unmatched. The CDR3 is CASSPSGRALHEQFF. DNA for the CDR3: TGTGCCAGCAGCCCTAGCGGGAGGGCCCTGCATGAGCAGTTCTTC. Filled out from reference TRBV7-3 and TRBJ2-1, the complete variable domain reads GAGVSQTPSNKVTEKGKYVELRCDPISGHTALYWYRQSLGQGPEFLIYFQGTGAADDSGLPNDRFFAVRPEGSVSTLKIQRTERGDSAVYLCASSPSGRALHEQFFGPGTRLTVL.

There are many counts of this clonotype. This rearrangement joins TRBV28 to TRBJ1-4; TRBD1 might be the D (5 bases). Deletions cut 7 bases from V and 8 bases from J, with 14 bases between. The CDR3 has 13 amino acids. Germline-derived CDR1 and CDR2 are MDHEN and SYDVKM. The CDR3 DNA reads TGTGCCAGCATCCAGGGAGTGGGAGAAAAACTGTTTTTT. Amino acid sequence: CASIQGVGEKLFF.

The chain carries TRBV28 and TRBJ2-1, with D uncertain. Trimming cost V 7 bases and J 2 bases, with 9 bases left between them. The CDR3 length is 13 residues. Germline loops: CDR1 MDHEN, CDR2 SYDVKM. The CDR3 reads CASTERPYNEQFF. The CDR3 nucleotides are TGTGCCAGCACCGAGCGCCCCTACAATGAGCAGTTCTTC.

The chain joins TRBV18 to TRBJ2-5; 8 bases align to TRBD1. CDR1 and CDR2 (germline): KGHSH, LQKENI. There are 14 residues in the CDR3. With V trimmed by 5 bases and J by 7 bases, 9 bases remained unmatched. The CDR3 nucleotides are TGTGCCAGCTCAATGGGACAGGAAGGTTGGACCCAGTACTTC. It is translated as CASSMGQEGWTQYF.

The J gene is TRBJ2-7, the V gene TRBV7-3; D is uncertain. The CDR3 sequence is 13 residues long. V was shortened by 5 bases and J by 0 bases, with 8 bases between the two germline ends. Looked up from germline, CDR1 is SGHTA and CDR2 is FQGTGA. The chain's CDR3 is CASSADVSYEQYF. The CDR3, as DNA: TGTGCCAGCAGCGCCGACGTCTCCTACGAGCAGTACTTC.

This CDR3 reads CSAQRSQTPGRATQYF. CDR3 nucleotides: TGCAGTGCTCAGAGATCCCAAACCCCCGGGAGGGCCACCCAGTACTTC. This chain joins TRBV20-1 and TRBJ2-5; 8 bases line up with TRBD2. The CDR3 runs 16 residues. Trimming cost V 5 bases and J 8 bases; bases outside gene matches: 19. CDR1 is DFQATT, CDR2 SNEGSKA, per germline (reference sequence).

The chain recombines TRBV18 with TRBJ2-7; TRBD1 might be the D (6 bases). Trimming took off 6 bases at V and 2 bases at J, with 11 bases between the two ends. Germline V gives CDR1 KGHSH, CDR2 LQKENI. This CDR3 is 13 amino acids long. The CDR3 loop reads CASSHGQTYEQYF. DNA for the CDR3: TGTGCCAGCTCGCACGGACAGACCTACGAGCAGTACTTC.

The chain employs TRBV2 and TRBJ2-1; tentatively, D is TRBD2 (5 bases). V lost 8 bases, J lost 3 bases, and 17 bases lay in between. This CDR3 region has 15 residues. Germline-derived CDR1 and CDR2 are SNHLY and FYNNEI. Here the CDR3 reads CASRGMEEGYNEQFF. Here the CDR3 DNA reads TGTGCCAGCCGTGGTATGGAGGAAGGCTACAATGAGCAGTTCTTC.

The genes are TRBV3-1 and TRBJ2-4, with TRBD2 matching over 8 bases. The CDR3 extends over 12 amino acids. The ends lost 1 base at V and 11 bases at J; junction bases unmatched: 1. Germline CDR1 LGHDT, CDR2 YNNKEL (reference sequence). CDR3 in amino acids: CASSQAGGFQYF. CDR3 bases: TGTGCCAGCAGCCAAGCGGGAGGGTTTCAGTACTTC.

This chain uses TRBV5-1 with TRBJ2-3, with D perhaps TRBD2 (6 bases). The V end lost 4 bases, the J end lost 4 bases, and 16 bases lay between the germline ends. The CDR3 spans 15 residues. The V gene's germline CDR1 is SGHRS and CDR2 YFSETQ. CDR3 in amino acids: CASSVAGFSADTQYF. CDR3 in DNA: TGCGCCAGCAGCGTGGCGGGATTCAGCGCAGATACGCAGTATTTT.

This clonotype has just a few counts. The gene calls are TRBV2 and TRBJ2-7; D possibly corresponds to TRBD1 (6 bases). This CDR3 spans 16 amino acids. The germline gives CDR1 SNHLY, CDR2 FYNNEI. Trimming removed 6 bases from V and 4 bases from J, with 22 bases in between. The CDR3 loop is CASRRGTPKTWYEQYF. The CDR3 region has the DNA TGTGCCAGCAGGAGAGGGACACCCAAGACTTGGTACGAGCAGTACTTC.

This clonotype was observed a handful of times. The chain is built from TRBV20-1 and TRBJ2-3; 10 bases align to TRBD2. The junction had 17 bases not matched to a gene; V was cut back by 7 bases and J by 4 bases. This CDR3 contains 17 residues. In germline, CDR1 is DFQATT, CDR2 SNEGSKA (reference sequence). The DNA of the CDR3 is TGCAGTGTGGTAGCGGGGGGCGCCACCCTAAGGGCAGATACGCAGTATTTT. Protein product: CSVVAGGATLRADTQYF.

This clonotype was seen only a few times. CDR3 sequence (DNA): TGTGCCACCAGCCGGGAGGGAGGGTTAGAGACCCAGTACTTC. Translation gives CATSREGGLETQYF. The chain has TRBV15 and TRBJ2-5; TRBD2 agrees at 8 bases. Trimming took 5 bases from V and 4 from J; bases not matched to a gene: 6. CDR1 is LNHNV, CDR2 YYDKDF, per germline (reference sequence). The CDR3 extends over 14 amino acids.

Remarks on this clonotype: This may arise from a read error, as a much more abundant clone is one base away. The J gene is TRBJ2-7, the V gene TRBV5-5, with TRBD2 identical over 7 bases. The CDR3 loop spans 14 amino acids. Germline lookup yields CDR1 SGHKS and CDR2 YYEKEE (reference sequence). The CDR3 nucleotides read TGTGTCAGCAGCTGGGGCCCGGGAGGCTACGAGCAGTACTTC. Translation gives CVSSWGPGGYEQYF.

In this sample, this clonotype turned up many times. The chain uses TRBV5-4 and TRBJ1-1; D is undetermined. This CDR3 has 14 residues. Trimming took 2 bases from V and 4 from J, leaving 12 bases between them. Germline-derived CDR1 and CDR2 are SGHNT and YYREEE (reference sequence). DNA of the CDR3: TGTGCCAGCAGCTTAGCGGTCCCGGGCACTGAAGCTTTCTTT. Translation: CASSLAVPGTEAFF.

The sample holds many counts of this clonotype. This chain joins TRBV20-1 and TRBJ2-1; possibly TRBD2 for D (6 bases). CDR1 and CDR2 (germline): DFQATT, SNEGSKA (reference sequence). The length of the CDR3 is 16 residues. V was trimmed by 3 bases and J by 2 bases, leaving 17 bases between them. CDR3 residues: CSASNRLAPTYNEQFF. The CDR3, as DNA: TGCAGTGCTAGCAATCGGCTAGCGCCCACCTACAATGAGCAGTTCTTC.